The 20 T cell receptor beta chains below come from one sample, sequenced in a study of T-cell reconstitution after alpha-beta-depleted transplantation in children. Researchers prepared the TCRbeta library using unique molecular identifiers, the study reports. In TCRdb, the PCR reads were re-called with MiXCR into one record per CDR3 protein. The table has over 200,000 distinct CDR3 sequences, roughly 10% seen once. Sequences were derived from PBMCs, sampled before TCRalphabeta/CD19-depleted stem cell transplant. The receptor source for this set is a child less than two years old with acute myeloid leukemia, due to receive a stem cell transplant.

This clonotype was seen many times. The chain has TRBV20-1 and TRBJ2-1, with 8 bases aligning to TRBD2. Unmatched junction bases numbered 7, after V lost 1 base and J lost 8 bases. The CDR3 spans 14 residues. CDR1 is DFQATT and CDR2 is SNEGSKA in the germline V gene (reference sequence). The DNA for the CDR3 is TGCAGTGCTAGAGTAACGGGAGGGCCCCATGAGCAGTTCTTC. Protein: CSARVTGGPHEQFF.

Many counts were recorded for this clonotype. The chain is built from TRBV20-1 and TRBJ2-1, with 7 bases that match TRBD2. This CDR3 has 14 amino acids. Germline loops: CDR1 DFQATT, CDR2 SNEGSKA (reference sequence). J lost 4 bases, V lost 2 bases, and 5 bases had no gene match. In DNA form, the CDR3 reads TGCAGTGCTAGAATGGCGGGGGTATACAATGAGCAGTTCTTC. This translates into CSARMAGVYNEQFF.

This clonotype showed up just a few times. The rearrangement links TRBV6-5 to TRBJ2-5, with 10 bases matching TRBD2. This CDR3 has 16 amino acids. The V gene's germline CDR1 is MNHEY and CDR2 SVGAGI. The ends lost 0 bases at V and 5 bases at J; junction bases unmatched: 6. The CDR3 protein is CASSYSPSGSWETQYF. The DNA of the CDR3 is TGTGCCAGCAGTTACTCTCCTAGCGGGAGTTGGGAGACCCAGTACTTC.

In its sample, this clonotype was seen many times. The V gene is TRBV5-1, the J gene TRBJ2-2; D gene uncertain. Germline loops: CDR1 SGHRS, CDR2 YFSETQ. The CDR3 loop spans 14 amino acids. Trimming cost V 6 bases and J 2 bases, with 11 bases left between them. CDR3 nucleotide sequence: TGCGCCAGCATTTATGAACCAAACACCGGGGAGCTGTTTTTT. Translated, it gives CASIYEPNTGELFF.

Ten or more counts support this clonotype. The chain employs TRBV10-3 and TRBJ2-2; 10 bases agree with TRBD2. The CDR3 has 15 amino acids. V dropped 2 bases and J dropped 3; count of bases not matched to a gene: 0. Germline CDR1 ENHRY, CDR2 SYGVKD. In DNA, the CDR3 is TGTGCCATCAGTGAGCTAGCGGGAGACACCGGGGAGCTGTTTTTT. The encoded protein is CAISELAGDTGELFF.

The V and J genes are TRBV14 and TRBJ1-1; 7 bases are a match to TRBD1. The V segment lost 8 bases and the J segment 5 bases; nucleotides outside the gene matches: 2. Germline CDR1 and CDR2: SGHDN and FVKESK. This CDR3 spans 11 amino acids. This CDR3 is CASSDRTEAFF. In DNA form, the CDR3 reads TGTGCCAGCTCGGACAGGACTGAAGCTTTCTTT.

The table lists this clonotype with many counts. V usage is TRBV10-3 and J usage is TRBJ2-3; 13 bases line up with TRBD2. The V and J ends lost 2 bases and 8 bases, in that order; junction bases with no gene match: 10. CDR3 length: 17 residues. Germline CDR1 reads ENHRY; CDR2 reads SYGVKD. As DNA, the CDR3 is TGTGCCATCAGTGAGACTAGCGGGGGGGGACGCCTCGGTACGCAGTATTTT. Amino acids: CAISETSGGGRLGTQYF.

With regard to this clonotype: This clone may be a read error of a much larger clone one base away. The chain uses TRBV5-6 and TRBJ2-3; D unresolved. This CDR3 has 14 amino acids. Looked up from germline, CDR1 is SGHDT and CDR2 is YYEEEE. CDR3 coding DNA: TGTACCAGCAGCCCACTGAGCGGCACAGATACGCAGTATTTT. As protein: CTSSPLSGTDTQYF. The full variable domain, with the rest looked up from reference TRBV5-6 and TRBJ2-3, is DAGVTQSPTHLIKTRGQQVTLRCSPKSGHDTVSWYQQALGQGPQFIFQYYEEEERQRGNFPDRFSGHQFPNYSSELNVNALLLGDSALYLCTSSPLSGTDTQYFGPGTRLTVL.

This rearrangement joins TRBV20-1 to TRBJ2-1; D ambiguous. The V end lost 3 bases, the J end lost 4 bases, and 10 bases lay between the germline ends. This CDR3 is 13 amino acids long. The germline V gene has CDR1 DFQATT and CDR2 SNEGSKA (reference sequence). CDR3 residues: CSARVDKYNEQFF. The CDR3 nucleotides are TGCAGTGCTAGGGTTGATAAATACAATGAGCAGTTCTTC.

This clonotype was found many times. J is TRBJ2-3 and V is TRBV5-4; 9 positions agree with TRBD2. Germline values: CDR1 SGHNT, CDR2 YYREEE (reference sequence). The J segment lost 2 bases and the V segment lost 4 bases, leaving 2 bases of the junction unmatched. This CDR3 is built from 14 residues. In nucleotides, the CDR3 is TGTGCCAGCAGCGGGGGACTAGCCACAGATACGCAGTATTTT. Amino acid sequence: CASSGGLATDTQYF.

The table lists this clonotype with many counts. The J gene is TRBJ1-2, the V gene TRBV28; the match to TRBD1 covers 8 bases. V shed 5 bases, J shed 6 bases, and the junction held 5 bases outside the gene matches. This CDR3 contains 13 residues. Germline CDR1 is MDHEN and CDR2 is SYDVKM. For the CDR3, the DNA is TGTGCCAGCAGTGGGACAGGCGGAGATGGCTACACCTTC. As protein: CASSGTGGDGYTF.

The table lists this clonotype with many counts. The chain couples TRBV27 to TRBJ2-2; 7 bases align to TRBD1. The CDR3 contains 17 residues. Germline V CDR1 and CDR2: MNHEY, SMNVEV (reference sequence). Trimming at V came to 3 bases and at J to 5 bases, leaving 12 bases not matched to a gene. In DNA, the CDR3 is TGTGCCAGCAGTTTTCGCCGACCCGACAGGGTGACCGGGGAGCTGTTTTTT. This gives the protein CASSFRRPDRVTGELFF.

This clonotype has at least ten counts. The rearrangement links TRBV6-5 to TRBJ2-3; possible D gene TRBD2, 6 bases. Germline V gives CDR1 MNHEY, CDR2 SVGAGI. Trimming pared 0 bases from V and 0 bases from J, leaving 10 bases between. The CDR3 runs to 16 residues. The DNA of the CDR3 is TGTGCCAGCAGTTACTCTAGCGGAACTAGCACAGATACGCAGTATTTT. It encodes CASSYSSGTSTDTQYF.

This clonotype occurred many times. The chain uses TRBV5-1 and TRBJ1-5, with TRBD1 matching over 10 bases. The CDR3 has 14 residues. Germline V gene data show CDR1 as SGHRS and CDR2 as YFSETQ. V was clipped by 4 bases and J by 5 bases; unmatched bases: 3. CDR3 DNA sequence: TGCGCCAGCAGCCACGGACAGGGGGATCAGCCCCAGCATTTT. Protein product: CASSHGQGDQPQHF.

This clonotype was counted at least ten times. This chain links TRBV6-5 with TRBJ1-1; possibly TRBD1 for D (5 bases). The germline V gene encodes CDR1 MNHEY and CDR2 SVGAGI. V shed 5 bases and J shed 8 bases, with 12 bases lying between them. This CDR3 is built from 12 residues. CDR3 in amino acids: CASSAPGLEAFF. CDR3 coding DNA: TGTGCCAGCAGTGCTCCGGGACTAGAAGCTTTCTTT.

In this sample, this clonotype turned up many times. This rearrangement joins TRBV11-1 to TRBJ2-3, with 15 bases that match TRBD2. Losses at the gene ends were 1 base for V and 2 bases for J; bases not matched to a gene: 7. CDR1 is SGHAT, CDR2 FQDESV, per germline (reference sequence). This CDR3 region has 19 residues. The CDR3 loop is CASSLGGTSGRSPTDTQYF. The DNA for the CDR3 is TGTGCCAGCAGCTTAGGCGGGACTAGCGGGAGGTCACCCACAGATACGCAGTATTTT. Combining the CDR3 with reference TRBV11-1 and TRBJ2-3 gives the whole variable domain EAEVAQSPRYKITEKSQAVAFWCDPISGHATLYWYRQILGQGPELLVQFQDESVVDDSQLPKDRFSAERLKGVDSTLKIQPAELGDSAMYLCASSLGGTSGRSPTDTQYFGPGTRLTVL.

The V call is TRBV6-1, the J call TRBJ1-4, with D perhaps TRBD1 (6 bases). Per germline, CDR1 MNHNS and CDR2 SASEGT. The CDR3 runs 16 residues. Trimming cost V 4 bases and J 0 bases, with 12 bases left between them. The chain's CDR3 is CASSVRDTSTNEKLFF. CDR3 nucleotides: TGTGCCAGCAGTGTCCGGGACACATCAACTAATGAAAAACTGTTTTTT.

This clonotype was observed many times. The chain has TRBV28 and TRBJ1-1; 7 positions match TRBD1. Germline CDR1 MDHEN, CDR2 SYDVKM. The CDR3 totals 13 residues. V shed 7 bases, J shed 1 base, and the junction held 3 bases outside the gene matches. The CDR3 sequence: CASTTGPNTEAFF. For the CDR3, the DNA is TGTGCCAGCACGACAGGGCCGAACACTGAAGCTTTCTTT.

The chain joins TRBV9 to TRBJ1-4, with D unresolved. Germline lookup yields CDR1 SGDLS and CDR2 YYNGEE. Trimming stripped 3 bases from V and 3 bases from J, with 12 bases between. The CDR3 length is 15 residues. CDR3 region: CASSARPGSNEKLFF. For the CDR3, the DNA is TGTGCCAGCAGCGCGAGACCCGGGTCTAATGAAAAACTGTTTTTT. The full variable domain, rest sourced from reference TRBV9 and TRBJ1-4, is DSGVTQTPKHLITATGQRVTLRCSPRSGDLSVYWYQQSLDQGLQFLIQYYNGEERAKGNILERFSAQQFPDLHSELNLSSLELGDSALYFCASSARPGSNEKLFFGSGTQLSVL.

This clonotype was observed many times. The chain carries TRBV21-1 and TRBJ2-1; the table's D gene call, TRBD2, was not cross checked with the DNA. TRBV21-1 is a documented pseudogene. The CDR3 runs to 20 residues. CDR3 DNA sequence: TGTGCCAGCAGCAAAGATTCACGGACTAGCGGGAGGGCTCCCTCAAATGAGCAGTTCTTC. Translation: CASSKDSRTSGRAPSNEQFF.